Reported below is one TCR beta chain. This CDR3 contains 15 residues. Germline CDR1 and CDR2: SGHTA and FQGNSA. Trimming shortened V by 5 bases and J by 1 base, and 14 bases separated the two germline ends. The entry originates in a study of blood T cell repertoires in COVID-19. Across the study: Whether acute or convalescent, the COVID-19 samples came from the United States, Italy and Spain. T cells, B-cell-depleted T cells, or PBMCs supplied cDNA or gDNA.

How the authors handled the data: By means of reference gene primer amplification, nucleated cell counts were estimated. Assay: immunoSEQ multiplex PCR; the TCRdb copy retains only in-frame clones and omits some. V, J and clone size are taken as reported in that table, and D and trimming were inferred from the DNA itself. The profile shows 150,000 to 200,000 clones, approximately 85% of them singletons. This TCR was recovered from a man in his 60s with acute or convalescent COVID-19. Material: peripheral blood. This chain connects TRBV7-2 to TRBJ2-5, with D uncertain. Written as DNA, the CDR3 is TGTGCCAGCAGCCCAAAGGTGGCGGTCCAAGAGACCCAGTACTTC. The encoded protein is CASSPKVAVQETQYF.